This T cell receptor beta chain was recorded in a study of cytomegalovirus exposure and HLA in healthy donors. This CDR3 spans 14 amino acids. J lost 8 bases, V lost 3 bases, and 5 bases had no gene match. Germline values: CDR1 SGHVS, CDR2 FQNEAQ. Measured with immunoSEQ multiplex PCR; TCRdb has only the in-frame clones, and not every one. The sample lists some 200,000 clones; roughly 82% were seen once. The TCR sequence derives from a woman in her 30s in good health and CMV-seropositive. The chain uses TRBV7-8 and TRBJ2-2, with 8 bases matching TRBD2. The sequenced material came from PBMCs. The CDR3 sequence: CASSFGAGVGELFF. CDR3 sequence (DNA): TGTGCCAGCAGCTTCGGAGCGGGAGTTGGGGAGCTGTTTTTT.